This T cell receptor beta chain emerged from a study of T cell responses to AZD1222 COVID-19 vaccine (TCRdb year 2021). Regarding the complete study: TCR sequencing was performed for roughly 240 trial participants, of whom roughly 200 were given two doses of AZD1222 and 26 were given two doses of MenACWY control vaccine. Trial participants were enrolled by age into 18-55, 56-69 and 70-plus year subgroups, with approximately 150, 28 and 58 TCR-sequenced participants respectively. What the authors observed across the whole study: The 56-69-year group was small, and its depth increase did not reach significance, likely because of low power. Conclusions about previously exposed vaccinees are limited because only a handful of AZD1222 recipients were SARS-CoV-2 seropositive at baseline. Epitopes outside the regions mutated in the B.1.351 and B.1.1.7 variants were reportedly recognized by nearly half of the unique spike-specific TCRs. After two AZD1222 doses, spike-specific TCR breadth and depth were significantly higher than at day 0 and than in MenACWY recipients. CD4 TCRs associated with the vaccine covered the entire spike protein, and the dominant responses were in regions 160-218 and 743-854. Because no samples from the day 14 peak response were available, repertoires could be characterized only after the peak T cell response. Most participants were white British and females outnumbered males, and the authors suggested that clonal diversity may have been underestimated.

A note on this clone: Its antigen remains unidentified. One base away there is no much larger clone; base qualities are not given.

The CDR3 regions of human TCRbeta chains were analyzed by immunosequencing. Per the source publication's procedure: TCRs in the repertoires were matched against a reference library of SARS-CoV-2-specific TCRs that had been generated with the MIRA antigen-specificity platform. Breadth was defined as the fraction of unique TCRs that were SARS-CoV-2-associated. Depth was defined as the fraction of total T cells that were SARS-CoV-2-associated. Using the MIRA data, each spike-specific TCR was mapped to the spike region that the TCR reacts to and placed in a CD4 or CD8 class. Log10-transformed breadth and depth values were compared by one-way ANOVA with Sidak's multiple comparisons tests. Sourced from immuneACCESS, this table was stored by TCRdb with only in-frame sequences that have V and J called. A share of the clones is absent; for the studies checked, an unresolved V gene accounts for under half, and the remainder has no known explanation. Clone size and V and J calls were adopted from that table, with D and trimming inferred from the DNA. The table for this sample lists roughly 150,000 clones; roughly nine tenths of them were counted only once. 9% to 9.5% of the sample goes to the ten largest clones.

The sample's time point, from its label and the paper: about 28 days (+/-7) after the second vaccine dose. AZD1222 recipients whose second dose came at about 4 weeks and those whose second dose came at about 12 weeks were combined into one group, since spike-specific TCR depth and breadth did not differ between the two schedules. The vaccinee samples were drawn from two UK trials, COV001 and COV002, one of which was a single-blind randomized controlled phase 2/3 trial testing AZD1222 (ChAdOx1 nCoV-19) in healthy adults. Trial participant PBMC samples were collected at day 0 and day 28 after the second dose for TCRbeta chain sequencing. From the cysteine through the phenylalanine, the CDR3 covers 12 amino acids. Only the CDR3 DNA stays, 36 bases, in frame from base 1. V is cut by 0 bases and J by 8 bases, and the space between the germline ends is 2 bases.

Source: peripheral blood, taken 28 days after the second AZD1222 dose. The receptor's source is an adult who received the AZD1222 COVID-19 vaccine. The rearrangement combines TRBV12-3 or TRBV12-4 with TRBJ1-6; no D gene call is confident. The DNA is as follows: TGTGCCAGCAGTTTAGCCCATTCACCCCTCCACTTT. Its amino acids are CASSLAHSPLHF.